A single sample is the source of the 10 T cell receptor beta chains below, sequenced in a study of blood T cell repertoires in COVID-19. Profiled with immunoSEQ multiplex PCR; TCRdb holds only in-frame clones, not every one. The sample records about 140,000 clones, approximately 79% being singletons. The material sequenced was PBMCs or T cells enriched from blood (not recorded which). The receptors were sampled from a woman between 45 and 65 years old who had recovered from COVID-19.

The rearrangement uses TRBV11-3 and TRBJ1-1; D not resolved. The CDR3 loop spans 14 amino acids. Germline-derived CDR1 and CDR2 are SGHNT and YENEEA. With 3 bases removed from V and 7 bases from J, the gap between germline ends came to 15 bases. CDR3 sequence reads: CASSLIRSTGEAFF. The CDR3 DNA follows: TGTGCCAGCAGCTTGATTCGGTCTACTGGTGAAGCTTTCTTT.

The gene calls are TRBV29-1 and TRBJ2-3; 14 bases are a match to TRBD2. This CDR3 comprises 15 residues. V was pared by 6 bases and J by 4 bases, with 6 bases of the junction left unmatched. CDR1 is SQVTM and CDR2 is ANQGSEA in the germline V gene. The CDR3 loop is CSVGGTSGGSDTQYF. Written as DNA, the CDR3 is TGCAGCGTCGGAGGGACTAGCGGGGGTTCAGATACGCAGTATTTT.

The genes are TRBV7-9 and TRBJ1-1; 8 bases are shared with TRBD1. Germline assignment: CDR1 SEHNR and CDR2 FQNEAQ (reference sequence). This CDR3 is 14 amino acids long. The V gene end was trimmed by 5 bases and the J gene end by 1 base; junction bases not matched to a gene: 3. CDR3 DNA: TGTGCCAGCAGCCTTGGGACAGGGAACACTGAAGCTTTCTTT. Encoded protein: CASSLGTGNTEAFF.

This chain links TRBV3-1 (or the pseudogene TRBV3-2) with TRBJ1-2; D remains unclear. This CDR3 comprises 15 residues. V lost 3 bases, J lost 8 bases, and 19 bases lay in between. Germline V gene sequence: CDR1 LGHDT, CDR2 YNNKEL (reference sequence). CDR3 amino acids: CASSQAVGEARGYTF. The CDR3 bases are TGTGCCAGCAGCCAGGCAGTGGGAGAGGCTAGGGGCTACACCTTC.

The chain carries TRBV24-1 and TRBJ2-1, with 11 nucleotides matching TRBD2. This CDR3 comprises 16 residues. J gave up 7 bases and V 4 bases, and 8 bases lay outside the gene matches. Germline lookup yields CDR1 KGHDR and CDR2 SFDVKD. This CDR3 is CATSDSLAGATNEQFF. CDR3 bases: TGTGCCACCAGTGACTCACTAGCGGGAGCGACAAATGAGCAGTTCTTC.

This clone turned up a few times. The J gene is TRBJ2-3, the V gene TRBV24-1; 12 nucleotides align to TRBD2. Germline V gives CDR1 KGHDR, CDR2 SFDVKD. Losses at the gene ends were 3 bases for V and 4 bases for J; bases not matched to a gene: 16. This CDR3 spans 20 amino acids. The CDR3 DNA reads as TGTGCCACCAGTGATCCCCTCTCTCTAGCGGGAGGGCTAGGTGCAGATACGCAGTATTTT. Translating gives CATSDPLSLAGGLGADTQYF.

The V and J genes are TRBV27 and TRBJ2-5, with 9 bases lining up with TRBD2. V lost 3 bases to trimming and J lost 2 bases; unmatched junction nucleotides: 4. Germline lookup yields CDR1 MNHEY and CDR2 SMNVEV (reference sequence). The CDR3 totals 15 residues. CDR3 region: CASSFLRGGQETQYF. CDR3 nucleotide sequence: TGTGCCAGCAGTTTCCTGCGGGGGGGGCAAGAGACCCAGTACTTC.

The rearrangement uses TRBV10-3 and TRBJ1-1; 8 bases are shared with TRBD1. The CDR3 covers 13 residues. The V and J ends lost 8 bases and 5 bases, in that order; junction bases with no gene match: 7. Germline V gene sequence: CDR1 ENHRY, CDR2 SYGVKD. The DNA of the CDR3 is TGTGCCATCGGGAAACAGGGGGAAACTGAAGCTTTCTTT. It specifies CAIGKQGETEAFF.

The V call is TRBV2, the J call TRBJ1-4; unclear D gene. The CDR3 sequence is 15 residues long. With 5 bases removed from V and 5 bases from J, the gap between germline ends came to 15 bases. Germline loops: CDR1 SNHLY, CDR2 FYNNEI. For the CDR3, the DNA is TGTGCCAGCAGTTTGAGCGGGAGTACGAATGAAAAACTGTTTTTT. Encoded protein: CASSLSGSTNEKLFF.

This rearrangement joins TRBV9 to TRBJ1-4; 8 bases are shared with TRBD1. J gave up 3 bases and V 3 bases, and 7 bases lay outside the gene matches. The CDR3 is 16 amino acids. Germline V gives CDR1 SGDLS, CDR2 YYNGEE. The DNA for the CDR3 is TGTGCCAGCAGCGACAACACAGGGGGAGCTAATGAAAAACTGTTTTTT. Translation: CASSDNTGGANEKLFF.